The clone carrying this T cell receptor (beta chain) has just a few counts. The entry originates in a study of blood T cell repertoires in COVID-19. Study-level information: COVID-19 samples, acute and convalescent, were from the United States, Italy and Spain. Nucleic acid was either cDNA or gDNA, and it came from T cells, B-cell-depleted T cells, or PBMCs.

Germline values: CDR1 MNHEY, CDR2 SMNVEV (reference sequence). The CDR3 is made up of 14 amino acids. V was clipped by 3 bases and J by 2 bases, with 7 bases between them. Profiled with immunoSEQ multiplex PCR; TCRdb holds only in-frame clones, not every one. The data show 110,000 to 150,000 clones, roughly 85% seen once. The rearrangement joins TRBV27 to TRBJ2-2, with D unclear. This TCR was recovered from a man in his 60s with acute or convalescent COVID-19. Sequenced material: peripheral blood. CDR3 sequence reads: CASSFYRNTGELFF. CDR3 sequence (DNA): TGTGCCAGCAGTTTTTACAGAAACACCGGGGAGCTGTTTTTT.